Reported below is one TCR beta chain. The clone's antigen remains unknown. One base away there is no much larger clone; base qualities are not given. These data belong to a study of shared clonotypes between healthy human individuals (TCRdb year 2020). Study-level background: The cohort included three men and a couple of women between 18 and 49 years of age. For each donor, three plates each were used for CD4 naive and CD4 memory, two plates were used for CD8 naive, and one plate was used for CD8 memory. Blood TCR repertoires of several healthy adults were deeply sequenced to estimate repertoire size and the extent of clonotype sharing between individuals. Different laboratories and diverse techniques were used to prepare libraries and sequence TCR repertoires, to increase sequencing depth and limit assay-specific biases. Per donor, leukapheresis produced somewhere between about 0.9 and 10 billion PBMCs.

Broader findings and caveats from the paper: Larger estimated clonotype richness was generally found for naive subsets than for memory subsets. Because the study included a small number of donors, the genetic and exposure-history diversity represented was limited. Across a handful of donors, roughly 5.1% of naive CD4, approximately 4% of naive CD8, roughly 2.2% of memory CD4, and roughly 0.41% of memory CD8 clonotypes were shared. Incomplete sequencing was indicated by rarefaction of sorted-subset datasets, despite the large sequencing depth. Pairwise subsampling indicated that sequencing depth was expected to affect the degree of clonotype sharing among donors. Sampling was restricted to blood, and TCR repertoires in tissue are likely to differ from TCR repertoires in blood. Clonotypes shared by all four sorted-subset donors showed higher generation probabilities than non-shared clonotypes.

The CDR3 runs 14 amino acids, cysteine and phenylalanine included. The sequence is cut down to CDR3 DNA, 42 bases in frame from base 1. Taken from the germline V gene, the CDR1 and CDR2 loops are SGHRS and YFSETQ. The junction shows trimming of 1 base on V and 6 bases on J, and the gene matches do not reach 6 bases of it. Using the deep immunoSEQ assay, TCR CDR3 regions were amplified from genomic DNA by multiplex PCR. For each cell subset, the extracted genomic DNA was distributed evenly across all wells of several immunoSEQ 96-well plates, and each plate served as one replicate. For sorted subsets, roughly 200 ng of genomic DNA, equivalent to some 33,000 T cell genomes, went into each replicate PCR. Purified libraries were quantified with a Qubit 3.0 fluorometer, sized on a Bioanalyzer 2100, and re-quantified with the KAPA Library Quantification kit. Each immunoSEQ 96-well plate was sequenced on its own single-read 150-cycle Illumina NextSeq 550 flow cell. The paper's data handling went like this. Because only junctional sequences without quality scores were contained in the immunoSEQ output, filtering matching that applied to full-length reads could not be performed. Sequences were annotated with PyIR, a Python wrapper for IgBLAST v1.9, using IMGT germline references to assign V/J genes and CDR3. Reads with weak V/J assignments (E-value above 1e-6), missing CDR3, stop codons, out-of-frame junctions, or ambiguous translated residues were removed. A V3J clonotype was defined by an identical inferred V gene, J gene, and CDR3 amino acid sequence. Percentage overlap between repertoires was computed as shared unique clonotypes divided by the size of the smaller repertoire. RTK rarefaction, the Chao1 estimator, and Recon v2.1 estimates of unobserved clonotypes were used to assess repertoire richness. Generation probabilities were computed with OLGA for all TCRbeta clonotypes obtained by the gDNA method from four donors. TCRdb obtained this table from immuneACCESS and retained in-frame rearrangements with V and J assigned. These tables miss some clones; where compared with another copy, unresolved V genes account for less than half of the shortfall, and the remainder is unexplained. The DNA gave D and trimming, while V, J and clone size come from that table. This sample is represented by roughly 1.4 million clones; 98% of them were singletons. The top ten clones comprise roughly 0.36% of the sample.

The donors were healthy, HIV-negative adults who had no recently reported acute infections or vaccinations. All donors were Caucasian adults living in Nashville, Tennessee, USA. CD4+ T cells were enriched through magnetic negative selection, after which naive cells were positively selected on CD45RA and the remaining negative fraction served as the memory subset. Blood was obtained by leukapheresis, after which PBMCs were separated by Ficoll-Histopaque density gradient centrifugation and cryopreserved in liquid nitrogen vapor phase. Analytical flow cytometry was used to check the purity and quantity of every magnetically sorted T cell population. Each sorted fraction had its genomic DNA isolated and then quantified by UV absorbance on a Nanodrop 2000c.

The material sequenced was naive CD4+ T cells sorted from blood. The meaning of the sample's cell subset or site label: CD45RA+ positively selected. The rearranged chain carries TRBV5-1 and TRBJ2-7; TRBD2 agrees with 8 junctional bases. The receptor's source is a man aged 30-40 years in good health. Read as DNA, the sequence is TGCGCCAGCAGCTTGCAAGGCGGGAGGCGCGAGCAGTACTTC. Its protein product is CASSLQGGRREQYF.